The entry below describes one T cell receptor beta chain. V lost 5 bases and J lost 0; bases outside the gene matches: 1. This CDR3 is 13 amino acids long. CDR1 is MNHEY, CDR2 SMNVEV, per germline (reference sequence). Sequenced by immunoSEQ multiplex PCR; TCRdb stores in-frame clones only, minus some. The repertoire includes some 21,000 clones, about 86% of them detected once, and approximately 30% sits in the top ten. These data belong to a study of OX40 agonist ivuxolimab in advanced cancers. Study in general: With a range of roughly 23 to 90, age averaged approximately 60 years, and about 82% were male.

Any history of autoimmune disease or systemic immunosuppression disqualified patients. The sequence derives from an adult with an advanced solid tumor such as melanoma, head and neck, liver or kidney cancer. This chain joins TRBV27 and TRBJ2-7; 7 nucleotides agree with TRBD1. The sample here was CD4+ or CD8+ T cells sorted from blood, taken in a trial of the OX40 agonist ivuxolimab. In DNA, the CDR3 is TGTGCCAGCAGTCGGGACAGCTCCTACGAGCAGTACTTC. Residues: CASSRDSSYEQYF.